What follows are 29 T cell receptor beta chains derived from one specimen sequenced in a study of blood T cell repertoires in COVID-19 (dated by TCRdb to the early 2020s). Libraries came from the immunoSEQ multiplex PCR assay. Imported from immuneACCESS, the table was reduced by TCRdb to in-frame sequences with V and J called. These copies leave out some clones; in studies compared against another copy, an unresolved V gene accounts for under half, and the cause of the remainder is not known. Across this sample there are roughly 260,000 clones, with about 85% seen only once. In total, the top ten clones hold over 6% of the sample. Input material: PBMCs or T cells enriched from blood (not recorded which). The source is a young woman with acute COVID-19.

V usage is TRBV5-1 and J usage is TRBJ2-3, with D uncertain. This CDR3 is 15 amino acids long. Germline CDR1 reads SGHRS; CDR2 reads YFSETQ. Trimming took off 3 bases at V and 3 bases at J, with 14 bases between the two ends. The CDR3: CASSSRHQRTDTQYF. As DNA, the CDR3 is TGCGCCAGCAGCTCGCGGCACCAAAGGACAGATACGCAGTATTTT.

The chain couples TRBV7-2 to TRBJ1-2, with unresolved D. CDR3 length equals 15 residues. Looked up from germline, CDR1 is SGHTA and CDR2 is FQGNSA. V was pared by 3 bases and J by 0 bases, with 11 bases between. This chain's CDR3 is CASSLVQGANYGYTF. CDR3 coding DNA: TGTGCCAGCAGCTTGGTTCAAGGAGCTAACTATGGCTACACCTTC. The full variable domain, its missing parts supplied by reference TRBV7-2 and TRBJ1-2, is GAGVSQSPSNKVTEKGKDVELRCDPISGHTALYWYRQSLGQGLEFLIYFQGNSAPDKSGLPSDRFSAERTGGSVSTLTIQRTQQEDSAVYLCASSLVQGANYGYTFGSGTRLTVV.

The V and J genes are TRBV5-1 and TRBJ1-3; D may be TRBD1 (6 bases). CDR3 length: 15 amino acids. Trimming removed 2 bases from V and 4 bases from J, with 13 bases in between. Germline CDR1 reads SGHRS; CDR2 reads YFSETQ. The CDR3 DNA is TGCGCCAGCAGCTTTCTGGGGGCAGAAGGAAACACCATATATTTT. Protein sequence: CASSFLGAEGNTIYF.

This chain links TRBV2 with TRBJ2-1; 10 nucleotides match TRBD1. Germline trimming cut 8 bases from V and 5 bases from J; bases unmatched to any gene: 12. CDR1 and CDR2 from the germline V gene are SNHLY and FYNNEI. The length of the CDR3 is 16 residues. For the CDR3, the DNA is TGTGCCAGCCTCGCCTTTTTTGGACAGGGGGACAATGAGCAGTTCTTC. This gives the protein CASLAFFGQGDNEQFF.

This sequence joins TRBV6-2 or TRBV6-3 and TRBJ2-7, with TRBD1 as a possible D gene (6 bases). Germline V lookup: CDR1 MNHEY, CDR2 SVGEGT. This CDR3 has 17 amino acids. V was shortened by 2 bases and J by 5 bases, with 22 bases between the two germline ends. The CDR3 nucleotides are TGTGCCAGCAGTTACCCAATATGGACAGATCTTTACGACGAGCAGTACTTC. This sequence encodes CASSYPIWTDLYDEQYF.

The V gene is TRBV6-1, the J gene TRBJ1-5, with D tentatively TRBD1 (5 bases). Per the germline V gene, CDR1 is MNHNS and CDR2 is SASEGT. Deletions cut 2 bases from V and 4 bases from J, with 12 bases between. This CDR3 is built from 15 residues. The CDR3 DNA follows: TGTGCCAGCAGTGAACCCTGGGGGGGGAATCAGCCCCAGCATTTT. Translation: CASSEPWGGNQPQHF.

V is TRBV7-9 and J is TRBJ2-1; TRBD1 agrees at 11 bases. With V trimmed by 1 base and J by 8 bases, 1 base remained unmatched. The CDR3 is 14 amino acids. In germline, CDR1 is SEHNR, CDR2 FQNEAQ (reference sequence). CDR3 in amino acids: CASSLVDRGHEQFF. The CDR3 bases are TGTGCCAGCAGCTTAGTGGACAGGGGGCATGAGCAGTTCTTC. The full variable domain, its missing parts supplied by reference TRBV7-9 and TRBJ2-1, is DTGVSQNPRHKITKRGQNVTFRCDPISEHNRLYWYRQTLGQGPEFLTYFQNEAQLEKSRLLSDRFSAERPKGSFSTLEIQRTEQGDSAMYLCASSLVDRGHEQFFGPGTRLTVL.

The chain joins TRBV5-1 to TRBJ2-3; TRBD1 matches 7 bases. This CDR3 contains 14 residues. The V and J ends lost 1 base and 6 bases, in that order; junction bases with no gene match: 5. Germline CDR1 and CDR2: SGHRS and YFSETQ. DNA for the CDR3: TGCGCCAGCAGCTTGTCGACAGGGTTGGATACGCAGTATTTT. Translating it yields CASSLSTGLDTQYF.

In its sample, this clone was seen once. The rearrangement links TRBV10-3 to TRBJ2-3, with 9 bases lining up with TRBD1. This CDR3 is 16 amino acids long. Germline V gene sequence: CDR1 ENHRY, CDR2 SYGVKD. Trimming removed 5 bases from V and 1 base from J; junction bases left unmatched: 7. CDR3 sequence (DNA): TGTGCCATCAGTCCCCTCAGGACAGGGGGCACAGATACGCAGTATTTT. This encodes CAISPLRTGGTDTQYF.

The sample holds one count of this clone. The chain combines TRBV7-6 with TRBJ1-5; TRBD1 matches 9 bases. This CDR3 is 14 amino acids long. The V gene's germline CDR1 is SGHVS and CDR2 FNYEAQ. Germline trimming cut 5 bases from V and 4 bases from J; bases unmatched to any gene: 3. The CDR3 DNA is TGTGCCAGCAGCCCCGGGACAGGGAATCAGCCCCAGCATTTT. It is translated as CASSPGTGNQPQHF.

The chain joins TRBV9 to TRBJ2-2, with 14 bases lining up with TRBD2. V gave up 2 bases and J gave up 6 bases; unmatched junction bases: 3. The CDR3 contains 16 residues. In germline, CDR1 is SGDLS, CDR2 YYNGEE. In DNA form, the CDR3 reads TGTGCCAGCAGCGTGCGACTAGCGGGGGGGCCCGGGGAGCTGTTTTTT. Encoded protein: CASSVRLAGGPGELFF.

The chain joins TRBV5-4 to TRBJ2-5, with TRBD2 matching 14 bases. Germline V gene sequence: CDR1 SGHNT, CDR2 YYREEE (reference sequence). V gave up 4 bases and J gave up 4 bases; unmatched junction bases: 6. The CDR3 is 16 residues long. This CDR3 reads CASSATGTSGRETQYF. CDR3 nucleotide sequence: TGTGCCAGCAGCGCGACCGGGACTAGCGGGAGAGAGACCCAGTACTTC.

The rearrangement joins TRBV9 to TRBJ2-2; D is possibly TRBD1 (6 bases). Trimming shortened V by 6 bases and J by 7 bases, and 16 bases separated the two germline ends. The CDR3 is made up of 14 amino acids. Germline-derived CDR1 and CDR2 are SGDLS and YYNGEE. CDR3 loop: CASKGPGASGELFF. The CDR3 DNA reads as TGTGCCAGCAAGGGACCAGGGGCAAGCGGGGAGCTGTTTTTT.

This clone was detected only a few times. The sample contains more than one DNA sequence encoding this CDR3. J is TRBJ2-2 and V is TRBV28; weak D call: TRBD2 (6 bases). The CDR3 runs 14 residues. Germline V CDR1 and CDR2: MDHEN, SYDVKM. V shed 3 bases and J shed 2 bases, with 7 bases lying between them. CDR3 protein: CASSLGGNTGELFF. CDR3 nucleotide sequence: TGTGCCAGCAGTTTGGGGGGAAACACCGGGGAGCTGTTTTTT.

The chain links TRBV11-2 to TRBJ1-2; D remains unclear. With 0 bases removed from V and 6 bases from J, the gap between germline ends came to 14 bases. The CDR3 has 15 amino acids. CDR1 is SGHAT and CDR2 is FQNNGV in the germline V gene. The CDR3 spells CASSLDRRAVDGYTF. The CDR3 DNA sequence: TGTGCCAGCAGCTTAGATCGGCGGGCAGTCGATGGCTACACCTTC.

The V and J genes are TRBV7-9 and TRBJ1-4, with a weak D call TRBD1 (5 bases). CDR3 length: 14 residues. CDR1 and CDR2 from the germline V gene are SEHNR and FQNEAQ (reference sequence). Trimming stripped 6 bases from V and 3 bases from J, with 11 bases between. For the CDR3, the DNA is TGTGCCAGCAGGGCAGGGATGGCTAATGAAAAACTGTTTTTT. As protein: CASRAGMANEKLFF.

This clone turned up a few times. The CDR3 loop is CASSLTGVFEAFF. CDR3 sequence (DNA): TGTGCCAGCAGCTTGACAGGGGTTTTTGAAGCTTTCTTT. V usage is TRBV11-2 and J usage is TRBJ1-1; 8 bases are a match to TRBD1. The CDR3 totals 13 residues. Germline CDR1 SGHAT, CDR2 FQNNGV. V trimming: 3 bases; J trimming: 7 bases; junction bases outside the gene matches: 4.

V gene TRBV30 combines with J gene TRBJ1-1; D not resolved. The CDR3 sequence is 13 residues long. V lost 0 bases to trimming and J lost 2 bases, with 7 bases between them. CDR1 and CDR2 from the germline V gene are GTSNPN and SVGIG (reference sequence). CDR3 region: CAWSVLENTEAFF. The CDR3 region has the DNA TGTGCCTGGAGTGTACTAGAAAACACTGAAGCTTTCTTT.

V gene TRBV27 combines with J gene TRBJ2-1, with D maybe TRBD1 (5 bases). Germline CDR1 reads MNHEY; CDR2 reads SMNVEV (reference sequence). The CDR3 loop spans 15 amino acids. V was shortened by 6 bases and J by 4 bases, with 16 bases between the two germline ends. This chain's CDR3 is CASSLGVTRYNEQFF. CDR3 bases: TGTGCCAGCAGCCTAGGGGTTACTCGGTACAATGAGCAGTTCTTC.

The rearrangement joins TRBV11-2 to TRBJ2-2; TRBD1 aligns across 9 bases. Germline V CDR1 and CDR2: SGHAT, FQNNGV. This CDR3 is built from 18 residues. J gave up 0 bases and V 5 bases, and 10 bases lay outside the gene matches. The CDR3 region has the DNA TGTGCCAGCAGCCCTCATTTACAGGGGGCCGCGAACACCGGGGAGCTGTTTTTT. Translated, it gives CASSPHLQGAANTGELFF.

V usage is TRBV19 and J usage is TRBJ1-3; 7 bases match TRBD1. Per the germline V gene, CDR1 is LNHDA and CDR2 is SQIVND (reference sequence). Germline trimming cut 3 bases from V and 1 base from J; bases unmatched to any gene: 6. There are 16 residues in the CDR3. The DNA of the CDR3 is TGTGCCAGTAGTATTATACAGGGGCTATCTGGAAACACCATATATTTT. This sequence encodes CASSIIQGLSGNTIYF.

The chain has TRBV16 and TRBJ2-7, with 10 nucleotides matching TRBD2. The V gene end was trimmed by 2 bases and the J gene end by 4 bases; junction bases not matched to a gene: 8. The germline gives CDR1 KGHSY, CDR2 FQNENV. This CDR3 is 16 amino acids long. Written as DNA, the CDR3 is TGTGCCAGCAGCCAAAGTCTAGCGGGAGACAAATACGAGCAGTACTTC. This gives the protein CASSQSLAGDKYEQYF.

The V gene is TRBV29-1, the J gene TRBJ2-4; D possibly corresponds to TRBD2 (6 bases). The length of the CDR3 is 12 residues. The V end lost 6 bases, the J end lost 5 bases, and 11 bases lay between the germline ends. Germline CDR1 is SQVTM and CDR2 is ANQGSEA. CDR3 in DNA: TGCAGCGTGCACGGGACTGAAAACATTCAGTACTTC. Translating it yields CSVHGTENIQYF.

The chain employs TRBV28 and TRBJ2-7; D is uncertain. This CDR3 is 14 amino acids long. Trimming removed 4 bases from V and 6 bases from J, with 16 bases in between. Germline V CDR1 and CDR2: MDHEN, SYDVKM. The CDR3 nucleotides are TGTGCCAGCAGTTCCTCATGGGTTAGCCCCGAGCAGTACTTC. Translating gives CASSSSWVSPEQYF.

The gene calls are TRBV2 and TRBJ2-5, with a possible D match to TRBD2 (5 bases). The CDR3 runs to 14 residues. Trimming took 6 bases from V and 4 from J, leaving 15 bases between them. The germline gives CDR1 SNHLY, CDR2 FYNNEI. CDR3 loop: CASRERVGRETQYF. In DNA form, the CDR3 reads TGTGCCAGCAGGGAAAGGGTAGGGAGAGAGACCCAGTACTTC. Full variable domain (outside the CDR3, taken from reference TRBV2 and TRBJ2-5): EPEVTQTPSHQVTQMGQEVILRCVPISNHLYFYWYRQILGQKVEFLVSFYNNEISEKSEIFDDQFSVERPDGSNFTLKIRSTKLEDSAMYFCASRERVGRETQYFGPGTRLLVL.

V and J are TRBV5-1 and TRBJ1-2; D possibly corresponds to TRBD1 (5 bases). Germline CDR1 SGHRS, CDR2 YFSETQ. Trimming left V 2 bases short and J 8 bases short, with 22 bases between. This CDR3 has 16 residues. CDR3 sequence: CASSFLPRDLETGYTF. CDR3 nucleotides: TGCGCCAGCAGCTTCCTTCCCCGGGACTTGGAGACCGGCTACACCTTC.

The rearrangement links TRBV6-5 to TRBJ2-2; TRBD2 aligns across 7 bases. Trimming cost V 6 bases and J 4 bases; bases outside gene matches: 8. Germline CDR1 reads MNHEY; CDR2 reads SVGAGI. There are 15 residues in the CDR3. For the CDR3, the DNA is TGTGCCAGCAGGCTCGAAGAGCGGGGCACCGGGGAGCTGTTTTTT. Protein: CASRLEERGTGELFF.

The chain employs TRBV19 and TRBJ1-5, with 7 bases that match TRBD1. With 4 bases clipped from V and 3 bases from J, the junction kept 9 bases outside the gene matches. Germline V gene sequence: CDR1 LNHDA, CDR2 SQIVND (reference sequence). CDR3 length: 16 amino acids. The CDR3 loop reads CASSTLDRADNQPQHF. The CDR3 nucleotides are TGTGCCAGTAGTACCTTAGACAGGGCGGACAATCAGCCCCAGCATTTT.

V gene TRBV6-6 combines with J gene TRBJ2-2; D is uncertain. This CDR3 is 14 amino acids long. V was pared by 5 bases and J by 4 bases, with 11 bases between. Germline CDR1 is MNHNY and CDR2 is SVGAGI (reference sequence). The CDR3 DNA reads as TGTGCCAGCAGTCAATCTGGGCCCACCGGGGAGCTGTTTTTT. Translating it yields CASSQSGPTGELFF.